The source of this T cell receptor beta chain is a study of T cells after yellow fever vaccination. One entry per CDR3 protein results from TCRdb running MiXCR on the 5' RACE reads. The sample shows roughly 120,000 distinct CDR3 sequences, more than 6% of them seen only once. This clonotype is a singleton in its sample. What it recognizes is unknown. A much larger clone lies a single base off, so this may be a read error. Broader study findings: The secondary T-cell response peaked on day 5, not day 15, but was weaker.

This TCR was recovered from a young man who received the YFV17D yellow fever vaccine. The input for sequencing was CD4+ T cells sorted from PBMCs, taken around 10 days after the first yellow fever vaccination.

This CDR3 is CASSLQGAQETEAFF. The DNA for the CDR3 is TGCGCCAGCAGCTTACAGGGGGCGCAGGAGACTGAAGCTTTCTTT. The chain links TRBV5-1 to TRBJ1-1, with TRBD1 matching over 9 bases. The V and J ends lost 2 bases and 5 bases, in that order; junction bases with no gene match: 7. Germline V gene lookup returns CDR1 SGHRS and CDR2 YFSETQ. CDR3 size: 15 residues. The variable domain in full, with the rest retrieved from reference TRBV5-1 and TRBJ1-1, is KAGVTQTPRYLIKTRGQQVTLSCSPISGHRSVSWYQQTPGQGLQFLFEYFSETQRNKGNFPGRFSGRQFSNSRSEMNVSTLELGDSALYLCASSLQGAQETEAFFGQGTRLTVV.